A single sample gave rise to the 19 T cell receptor beta chains below, sequenced in a study of blood T cell repertoires in COVID-19. Libraries were prepared by immunoSEQ multiplex PCR; TCRdb keeps only in-frame clonotypes and omits some of them. Of about 270,000 clones detected, approximately 80% appear once; the ten largest clones hold around 4%. Sequencing was carried out using peripheral blood. The receptors come from a woman between 45 and 60 years old with active or convalescent COVID-19.

This rearrangement joins TRBV11-2 to TRBJ2-4; TRBD1 matches at 8 bases. CDR3 size: 14 residues. The V gene's germline CDR1 is SGHAT and CDR2 FQNNGV. With V trimmed by 5 bases and J by 3 bases, 3 bases remained unmatched. The CDR3 sequence: CASSRTGRKNIQYF. The CDR3 DNA sequence: TGTGCCAGCAGCCGGACAGGGCGCAAAAACATTCAGTACTTC.

This chain connects TRBV28 to TRBJ1-5, with 11 bases lining up with TRBD1. CDR3 length: 15 residues. Trimming removed 5 bases from V and 7 bases from J; junction bases left unmatched: 7. CDR1 is MDHEN, CDR2 SYDVKM, per germline. CDR3 in DNA: TGTGCCAGCAGTCCCGGGACAGGGGGAGGGCAGCCCCAGCATTTT. It yields the protein CASSPGTGGGQPQHF.

The chain employs TRBV5-4 and TRBJ2-1; TRBD2 aligns across 12 bases. This CDR3 comprises 20 residues. Trimming at V came to 0 bases and at J to 0 bases, leaving 10 bases not matched to a gene. The V gene's germline CDR1 is SGHNT and CDR2 YYREEE (reference sequence). CDR3 protein: CASSLATSGRFHSSYNEQFF. The CDR3 nucleotides are TGTGCCAGCAGCTTGGCCACTAGCGGGAGGTTCCATAGCTCCTACAATGAGCAGTTCTTC.

This chain connects TRBV6-1 to TRBJ2-3; unclear D gene. Trimming pared 3 bases from V and 2 bases from J, leaving 3 bases between. The CDR3 extends over 12 amino acids. Per the germline V gene, CDR1 is MNHNS and CDR2 is SASEGT. The CDR3 DNA reads as TGTGCCAGCAGTGACAACACAGATACGCAGTATTTT. Translation: CASSDNTDTQYF.

The rearrangement uses TRBV6-5 and TRBJ1-5; 9 nucleotides align to TRBD1. The germline CDR1 and CDR2 sequences are MNHEY and SVGAGI. The CDR3 runs 15 residues. V lost 5 bases, J lost 4 bases, and 6 bases stayed unmatched. This CDR3 is CASSRTGGGNQPQHF. CDR3 nucleotide sequence: TGTGCCAGCAGTAGAACAGGGGGCGGGAATCAGCCCCAGCATTTT.

The rearrangement joins TRBV5-4 to TRBJ1-6, with unresolved D. CDR1 is SGHNT and CDR2 is YYREEE in the germline V gene (reference sequence). V was trimmed by 4 bases and J by 6 bases, leaving 14 bases between them. The CDR3 consists of 15 residues. Here the CDR3 DNA reads TGTGCCAGCAGCCGGGATAAAGAGCGTAATTCACCCCTCCACTTT. This encodes CASSRDKERNSPLHF.

The chain is built from TRBV5-4 and TRBJ2-1; TRBD1 matches at 12 bases. The V segment lost 5 bases and the J segment 7 bases; nucleotides outside the gene matches: 7. Germline CDR1 SGHNT, CDR2 YYREEE (reference sequence). The CDR3 covers 15 residues. DNA of the CDR3: TGTGCCAGCAGGGGGGGACAGGGGGCAGGAAATGAGCAGTTCTTC. It is translated as CASRGGQGAGNEQFF. The complete variable domain, with remaining parts taken from reference TRBV5-4 and TRBJ2-1, reads ETGVTQSPTHLIKTRGQQVTLRCSSQSGHNTVSWYQQALGQGPQFIFQYYREEENGRGNFPPRFSGLQFPNYSSELNVNALELDDSALYLCASRGGQGAGNEQFFGPGTRLTVL.

The chain uses TRBV5-6 and TRBJ2-3; D ambiguous. Germline V lookup: CDR1 SGHDT, CDR2 YYEEEE. Between the trimmed V and J ends, which lost 3 bases and 7 bases, there was a span of 15 bases. This CDR3 has 14 amino acids. CDR3 DNA: TGTGCCAGCAGCTCTCAACTCCTCCTGAATACGCAGTATTTT. Translated, it gives CASSSQLLLNTQYF. Using reference TRBV5-6 and TRBJ2-3 for the parts outside the CDR3, the full variable domain is DAGVTQSPTHLIKTRGQQVTLRCSPKSGHDTVSWYQQALGQGPQFIFQYYEEEERQRGNFPDRFSGHQFPNYSSELNVNALLLGDSALYLCASSSQLLLNTQYFGPGTRLTVL.

The V gene is TRBV11-2, the J gene TRBJ2-3; 12 nucleotides line up with TRBD2. CDR3 size: 17 residues. Germline CDR1 reads SGHAT; CDR2 reads FQNNGV. Trimming cost V 1 base and J 10 bases; bases outside gene matches: 12. The CDR3 nucleotides are TGTGCCAGCAGCTTAGGTCTAGCGGGAGGGGCTATAATATCGCAGTATTTT. Translated: CASSLGLAGGAIISQYF.

This clone has only a few counts. The V and J genes are TRBV6-5 and TRBJ1-5; 8 positions agree with TRBD1. With 7 bases clipped from V and 3 bases from J, the junction kept 8 bases outside the gene matches. Germline V gene data show CDR1 as MNHEY and CDR2 as SVGAGI. This CDR3 has 15 amino acids. The DNA of the CDR3 is TGTGCCAGCACCGACGGACAGGGACTCAATCAGCCCCAGCATTTT. Residues: CASTDGQGLNQPQHF.

This clone has a single count. This chain connects TRBV5-5 to TRBJ1-5; 7 nucleotides match TRBD1. This CDR3 comprises 15 residues. The germline CDR1 and CDR2 sequences are SGHKS and YYEKEE (reference sequence). Trimming took 4 bases from V and 0 from J; bases not matched to a gene: 4. CDR3 in amino acids: CASSVRQGSNQPQHF. CDR3 coding DNA: TGTGCCAGCAGCGTGAGACAGGGTAGCAATCAGCCCCAGCATTTT.

This clone was seen only once. V gene TRBV5-1 combines with J gene TRBJ2-7; TRBD2 is a possible D gene (6 bases). V was pared by 0 bases and J by 6 bases, with 16 bases between. The CDR3 extends over 15 amino acids. CDR1 is SGHRS, CDR2 YFSETQ, per germline. This CDR3 is CASSLGGMPRPEQYF. CDR3 in DNA: TGCGCCAGCAGCTTGGGCGGGATGCCCAGGCCCGAGCAGTACTTC.

This chain uses TRBV19 with TRBJ1-6; 9 positions agree with TRBD1. The CDR3 length is 14 residues. From germline, CDR1 is LNHDA and CDR2 SQIVND (reference sequence). V shed 7 bases and J 10 bases; nucleotides not matched to a gene: 8. CDR3: CASKLQGARSPLHF. The DNA of the CDR3 is TGTGCCAGTAAACTACAGGGGGCGCGATCACCCCTCCACTTT. The entire variable domain, with the rest obtained from reference TRBV19 and TRBJ1-6, is as follows: DGGITQSPKYLFRKEGQNVTLSCEQNLNHDAMYWYRQDPGQGLRLIYYSQIVNDFQKGDIAEGYSVSREKKESFPLTVTSAQKNPTAFYLCASKLQGARSPLHFGNGTRLTVT.

The chain recombines TRBV28 with TRBJ2-5, with 12 bases aligning to TRBD2. Germline trimming cut 2 bases from V and 2 bases from J; bases unmatched to any gene: 0. The CDR3 is made up of 15 amino acids. Germline assignment: CDR1 MDHEN and CDR2 SYDVKM. The CDR3 nucleotides read TGTGCCAGCAGTTTACTAGCGGGAGGGCAAGAGACCCAGTACTTC. It specifies CASSLLAGGQETQYF.

V usage is TRBV5-1 and J usage is TRBJ1-1, with 8 bases fitting TRBD1. Germline V gene data show CDR1 as SGHRS and CDR2 as YFSETQ. V was clipped by 0 bases and J by 7 bases; unmatched bases: 8. The CDR3 length is 15 residues. CDR3 sequence reads: CASSLEGRGQGEAFF. CDR3 DNA sequence: TGCGCCAGCAGCTTGGAGGGCAGGGGGCAGGGTGAAGCTTTCTTT.

The chain is built from TRBV27 and TRBJ1-1; the match to TRBD1 covers 7 bases. This CDR3 spans 14 amino acids. Unmatched junction bases numbered 4, after V lost 3 bases and J lost 3 bases. Germline V gives CDR1 MNHEY, CDR2 SMNVEV (reference sequence). In nucleotides, the CDR3 is TGTGCCAGCAGTTTGGCTCAGGGGGACACTGAAGCTTTCTTT. Translation gives CASSLAQGDTEAFF.

The rearrangement uses TRBV10-3 and TRBJ1-1; no reliable D call. This CDR3 has 13 residues. V was clipped by 4 bases and J by 0 bases, with 6 bases between them. The germline CDR1 and CDR2 sequences are ENHRY and SYGVKD. The CDR3 nucleotides read TGTGCCATCAGTGTTATTATGAACACTGAAGCTTTCTTT. This encodes CAISVIMNTEAFF.

The chain joins TRBV19 to TRBJ2-1; 13 bases agree with TRBD2. Germline-derived CDR1 and CDR2 are LNHDA and SQIVND (reference sequence). CDR3 length: 15 residues. Losses at the gene ends were 6 bases for V and 7 bases for J; bases not matched to a gene: 6. The CDR3 region is CASSRTSGRRNEQFF. CDR3 in DNA: TGTGCCAGTAGCAGGACTAGCGGGAGACGGAATGAGCAGTTCTTC.

This chain connects TRBV4-2 to TRBJ2-2, with TRBD2 matching 7 bases. Germline V gene sequence: CDR1 LGHNA, CDR2 YNFKEQ. Germline trimming cut 6 bases from V and 5 bases from J; bases unmatched to any gene: 9. This CDR3 has 15 amino acids. Written as DNA, the CDR3 is TGTGCCAGCAGACAACTGGGGGGAGGGACCGGGGAGCTGTTTTTT. This encodes CASRQLGGGTGELFF.